This T cell receptor beta chain was sequenced during a study of blood T cell repertoires in COVID-19. The V gene lost 3 bases and the J gene lost 2 bases, with 14 bases spanning the gap. Germline assignment: CDR1 KGHSH and CDR2 LQKENI. The length of the CDR3 is 15 residues. TCRdb's copy holds only in-frame clones and misses some; the assay was immunoSEQ multiplex PCR. The table records 450,000 or so clones, less than 95% of them present only once. The cohort comprised adults aged roughly 18 to 100 years residing in some 24 US areas. Cohort allocation depended upon clinical history that participants reported. Either two negative PCRs, clearance, or symptom resolution qualified Cohort 3 donors as recovered.

V and J are TRBV18 and TRBJ2-7; the D gene is possibly TRBD1 (6 bases). The clonotype comes from a man younger than 35 who had recovered from COVID-19. Sequencing was carried out using PBMCs or T cells enriched from blood (not recorded which). The CDR3 region is CASSPVRGSTYEQYF. The CDR3 region has the DNA TGTGCCAGCTCACCGGTTAGGGGGAGTACCTACGAGCAGTACTTC.